This T cell receptor (beta chain) was recovered during a study of spatial heterogeneity in lung cancer. As for the study in general: There was a strong correlation between the counts of TCR transcripts measured in tumor regions and a T cell transcriptional module score that was calculated from matched bulk RNA-seq. Study observations and caveats: Within tumors, counts of expanded alpha and beta TCRs tracked tumor mutation counts. Ubiquitous and regional nonsynonymous mutations were each tracked by the matching count of ubiquitous or regional expanded TCRs.

Each CDR3 protein is one row after TCRdb ran MiXCR on the 5' RACE reads. The sample has about 100,000 distinct CDR3 sequences, approximately 4.4% seen once; the top ten hold 21%. This clonotype was found many times. Its antigen remains unidentified. Germline CDR1 and CDR2: MNHEY and SVGAGI. The CDR3 is 13 residues long. V shed 8 bases and J shed 2 bases, with 10 bases lying between them. As for time point: sample taken at primary tumor resection. The V gene is TRBV6-5, the J gene TRBJ1-5; D is uncertain. This sequence was found in a male donor with early-stage non-small cell lung cancer. Sequenced material: lung tumor tissue, taken at surgery. The CDR3: CASRGGGNQPQHF. CDR3 in DNA: TGTGCCAGCCGGGGAGGCGGCAATCAGCCCCAGCATTTT.